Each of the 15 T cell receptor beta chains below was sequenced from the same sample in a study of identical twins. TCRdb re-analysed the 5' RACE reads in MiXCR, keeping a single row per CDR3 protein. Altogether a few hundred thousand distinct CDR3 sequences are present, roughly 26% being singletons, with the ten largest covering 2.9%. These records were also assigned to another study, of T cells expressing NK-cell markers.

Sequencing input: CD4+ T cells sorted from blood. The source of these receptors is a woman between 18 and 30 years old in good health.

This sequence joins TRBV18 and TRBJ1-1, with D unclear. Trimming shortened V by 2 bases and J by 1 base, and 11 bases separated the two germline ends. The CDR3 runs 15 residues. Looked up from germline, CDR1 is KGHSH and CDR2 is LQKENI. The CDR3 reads CASSPEGWRNTEAFF. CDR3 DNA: TGTGCCAGCTCACCAGAGGGTTGGAGGAACACTGAAGCTTTCTTT.

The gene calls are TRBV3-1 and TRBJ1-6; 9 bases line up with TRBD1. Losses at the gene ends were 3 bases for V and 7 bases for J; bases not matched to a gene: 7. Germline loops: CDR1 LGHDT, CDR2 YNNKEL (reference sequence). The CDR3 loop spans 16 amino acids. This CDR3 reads CASSQLGQGQNSPLHF. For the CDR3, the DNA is TGTGCCAGCAGCCAGTTGGGACAGGGACAGAATTCACCCCTCCACTTT.

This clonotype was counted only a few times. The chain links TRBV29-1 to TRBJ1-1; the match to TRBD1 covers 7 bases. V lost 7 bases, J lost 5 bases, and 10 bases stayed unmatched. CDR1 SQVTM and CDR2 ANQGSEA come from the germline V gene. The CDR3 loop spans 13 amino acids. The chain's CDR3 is CSALDRTRTEAFF. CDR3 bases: TGCAGCGCCCTGGACAGGACTAGGACTGAAGCTTTCTTT.

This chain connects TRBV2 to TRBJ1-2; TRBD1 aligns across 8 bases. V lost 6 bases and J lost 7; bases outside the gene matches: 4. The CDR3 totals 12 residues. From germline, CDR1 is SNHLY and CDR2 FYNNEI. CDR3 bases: TGTGCCAGCAGGGACAGGGATCCTGGCTACACCTTC. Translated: CASRDRDPGYTF.

CDR3 in amino acids: CSAAETQEREYF. The CDR3 DNA follows: TGCAGTGCTGCGGAAACTCAGGAACGGGAGTATTTT. This sequence joins TRBV20-1 and TRBJ2-3; no clear D. V was cut by 5 bases and J by 13 bases, with 19 bases left in between. CDR1 DFQATT and CDR2 SNEGSKA come from the germline V gene (reference sequence). The CDR3 is made up of 12 amino acids.

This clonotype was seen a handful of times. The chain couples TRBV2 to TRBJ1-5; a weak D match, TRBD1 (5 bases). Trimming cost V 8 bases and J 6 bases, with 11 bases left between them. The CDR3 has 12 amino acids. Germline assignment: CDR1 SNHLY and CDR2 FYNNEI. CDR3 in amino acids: CASGRGSQPQHF. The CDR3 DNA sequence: TGTGCCAGCGGACGGGGGAGTCAGCCCCAGCATTTT.

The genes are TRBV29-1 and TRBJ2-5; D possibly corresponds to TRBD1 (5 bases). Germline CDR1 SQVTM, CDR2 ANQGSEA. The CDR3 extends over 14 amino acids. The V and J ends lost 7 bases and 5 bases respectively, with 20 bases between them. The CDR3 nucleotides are TGCAGCGGCCGAAGGGGATTAATTATGGAGACCCAGTACTTC. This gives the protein CSGRRGLIMETQYF.

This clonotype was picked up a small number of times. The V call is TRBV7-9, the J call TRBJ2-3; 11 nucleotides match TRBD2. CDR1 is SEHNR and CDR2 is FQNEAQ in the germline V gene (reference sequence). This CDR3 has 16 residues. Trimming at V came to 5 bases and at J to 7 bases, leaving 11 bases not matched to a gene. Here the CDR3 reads CASSIGTSGGGHTQYF. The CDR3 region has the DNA TGTGCCAGCAGCATCGGGACTAGCGGAGGCGGTCATACGCAGTATTTT.

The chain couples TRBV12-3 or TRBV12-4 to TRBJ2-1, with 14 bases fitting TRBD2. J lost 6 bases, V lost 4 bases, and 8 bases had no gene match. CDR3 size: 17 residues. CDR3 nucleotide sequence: TGTGCCAGCAGTTCGAGGACTAGCGGGGGGAACCCCAATGAGCAGTTCTTC. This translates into CASSSRTSGGNPNEQFF.

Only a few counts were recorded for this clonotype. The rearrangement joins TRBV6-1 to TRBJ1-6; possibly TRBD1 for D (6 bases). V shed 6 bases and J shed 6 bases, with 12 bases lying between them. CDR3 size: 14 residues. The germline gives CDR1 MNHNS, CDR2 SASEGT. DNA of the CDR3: TGTGCCAGCAGACCGGCACAGGGTAATTCACCCCTCCACTTT. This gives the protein CASRPAQGNSPLHF.

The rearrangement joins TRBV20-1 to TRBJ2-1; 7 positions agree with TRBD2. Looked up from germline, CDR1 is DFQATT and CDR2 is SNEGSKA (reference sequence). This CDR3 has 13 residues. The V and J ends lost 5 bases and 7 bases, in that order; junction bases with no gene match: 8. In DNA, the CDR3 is TGCAGTGCTCAGACTAGCCTGACGAATGAGCAGTTCTTC. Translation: CSAQTSLTNEQFF.

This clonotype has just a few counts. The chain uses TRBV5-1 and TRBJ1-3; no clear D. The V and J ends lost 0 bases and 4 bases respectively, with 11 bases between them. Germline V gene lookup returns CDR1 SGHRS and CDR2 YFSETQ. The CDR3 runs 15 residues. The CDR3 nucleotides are TGCGCCAGCAGCTTGGGGCCGGCCCACGGAAACACCATATATTTT. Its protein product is CASSLGPAHGNTIYF.

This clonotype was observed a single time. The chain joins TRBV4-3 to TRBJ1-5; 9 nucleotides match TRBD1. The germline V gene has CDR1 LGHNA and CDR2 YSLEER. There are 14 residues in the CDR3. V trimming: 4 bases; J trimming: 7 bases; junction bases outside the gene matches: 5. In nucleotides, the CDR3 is TGCGCCAGCAGCCCGGGACAGGGAGAACAGCCCCAGCATTTT. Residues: CASSPGQGEQPQHF.

DNA of the CDR3: TGTGCCAGCAGCTTACAGGGGGCTGATGGCTACACCTTC. As protein: CASSLQGADGYTF. The chain combines TRBV11-2 with TRBJ1-2; the match to TRBD1 covers 8 bases. This CDR3 has 13 amino acids. Germline assignment: CDR1 SGHAT and CDR2 FQNNGV. J gave up 6 bases and V 2 bases, and 2 bases lay outside the gene matches.

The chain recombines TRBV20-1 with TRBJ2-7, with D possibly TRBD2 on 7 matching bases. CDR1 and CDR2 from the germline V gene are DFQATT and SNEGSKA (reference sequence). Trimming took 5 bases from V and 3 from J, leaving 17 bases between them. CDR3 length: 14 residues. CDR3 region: CSAGGADAYYEQYF. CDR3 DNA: TGCAGTGCTGGGGGGGCGGACGCCTACTACGAGCAGTACTTC.